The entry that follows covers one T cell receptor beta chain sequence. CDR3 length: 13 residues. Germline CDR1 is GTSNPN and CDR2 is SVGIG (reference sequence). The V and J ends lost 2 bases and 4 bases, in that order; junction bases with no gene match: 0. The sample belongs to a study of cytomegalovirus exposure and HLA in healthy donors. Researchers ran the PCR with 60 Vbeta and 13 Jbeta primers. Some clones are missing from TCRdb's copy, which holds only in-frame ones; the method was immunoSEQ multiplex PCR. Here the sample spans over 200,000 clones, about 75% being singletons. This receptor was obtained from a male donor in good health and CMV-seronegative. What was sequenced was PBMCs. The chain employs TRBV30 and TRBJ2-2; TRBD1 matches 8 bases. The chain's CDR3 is CAWSTGGTGELFF. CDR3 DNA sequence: TGTGCCTGGAGTACAGGGGGCACCGGGGAGCTGTTTTTT.